Each of the 19 T cell receptor beta chains below was sequenced from the same sample in a study of T cell responses to AZD1222 COVID-19 vaccine (dated by TCRdb to the early 2020s). The time point label corresponds to: about 28 days (+/-7) after the second vaccine dose. The library was prepared using the immunoSEQ multiplex PCR assay. This is the immuneACCESS table as TCRdb keeps it, with only in-frame sequences that have V and J called. A part of the clones is gone; compared with another copy, unresolved V genes explain less than half, and the rest is unexplained. Across this sample there are 65,000 to 75,000 clones, with about three quarters seen only once. The ten largest make up about 50% of the sample. The sequencing used peripheral blood, collected 28 days after the second AZD1222 dose. The receptors were sampled from an adult who received the AZD1222 COVID-19 vaccine.

V and J are TRBV30 and TRBJ2-7; 11 nucleotides align to TRBD2. V gave up 1 base and J gave up 6 bases; unmatched junction bases: 8. The length of the CDR3 is 15 residues. CDR1 is GTSNPN and CDR2 is SVGIG in the germline V gene (reference sequence). CDR3 loop: CAWSAALAGAGEQYF. The CDR3 DNA follows: TGTGCCTGGAGTGCCGCACTAGCGGGGGCAGGCGAGCAGTACTTC.

V is TRBV30 and J is TRBJ2-1; tentatively, D is TRBD2 (5 bases). V was pared by 2 bases and J by 5 bases, with 10 bases between. Germline lookup yields CDR1 GTSNPN and CDR2 SVGIG (reference sequence). The CDR3 has 13 amino acids. The CDR3 DNA sequence: TGTGCCTGGAGTCGGGGAATTGACAATGAGCAGTTCTTC. Its translation: CAWSRGIDNEQFF.

The rearrangement joins TRBV19 to TRBJ2-7; the D is unclear. The V and J ends lost 3 bases and 3 bases respectively, with 15 bases between them. This CDR3 region has 15 residues. Germline V gene sequence: CDR1 LNHDA, CDR2 SQIVND (reference sequence). CDR3 coding DNA: TGTGCCAGTAGTATTCGGTCTGACGGGTACTACGAGCAGTACTTC. Translation: CASSIRSDGYYEQYF. Looking up the rest from reference TRBV19 and TRBJ2-7 gives the full variable domain: DGGITQSPKYLFRKEGQNVTLSCEQNLNHDAMYWYRQDPGQGLRLIYYSQIVNDFQKGDIAEGYSVSREKKESFPLTVTSAQKNPTAFYLCASSIRSDGYYEQYFGPGTRLTVT.

The CDR3 DNA follows: TGTGCCAGCAGCCTTGCGGGCTCCGATGAGCAGTTCTTC. It is translated as CASSLAGSDEQFF. The chain carries TRBV7-9 and TRBJ2-1, with D perhaps matching TRBD2 (5 bases). The CDR3 is made up of 13 amino acids. Germline loops: CDR1 SEHNR, CDR2 FQNEAQ (reference sequence). V dropped 5 bases and J dropped 8 bases, with 13 bases sitting between them.

V usage is TRBV30 and J usage is TRBJ2-2; TRBD2 matches at 13 bases. The V segment lost 2 bases and the J segment 7 bases; nucleotides outside the gene matches: 7. The germline V gene has CDR1 GTSNPN and CDR2 SVGIG (reference sequence). The length of the CDR3 is 16 residues. CDR3 protein: CAWSPPGLAGYGELFF. The CDR3, as DNA: TGTGCCTGGAGTCCTCCGGGACTAGCGGGATACGGGGAGCTGTTTTTT.

The sample holds one count of this clone. This sequence joins TRBV6-5 and TRBJ2-1; 11 bases match TRBD2. Per the germline V gene, CDR1 is MNHEY and CDR2 is SVGAGI. V was pared by 5 bases and J by 2 bases, with 2 bases of the junction left unmatched. The CDR3 totals 15 residues. The CDR3 region is CASSMTSGAYNEQFF. DNA of the CDR3: TGTGCCAGCAGTATGACTAGCGGGGCCTACAATGAGCAGTTCTTC.

The chain recombines TRBV29-1 with TRBJ1-2; TRBD1 matches 7 bases. CDR3 length: 13 residues. The V segment lost 7 bases and the J segment 5 bases; nucleotides outside the gene matches: 10. Germline loops: CDR1 SQVTM, CDR2 ANQGSEA. CDR3 residues: CSAGTGTDYGYTF. DNA of the CDR3: TGCAGCGCCGGAACCGGGACAGATTATGGCTACACCTTC.

This clone occurred once. The rearrangement links TRBV29-1 to TRBJ1-1; TRBD1 agrees at 7 bases. After removal of 5 bases from V and 0 bases from J, the junction contained 6 bases not matched to a gene. CDR1 is SQVTM and CDR2 is ANQGSEA in the germline V gene. The CDR3 is 14 residues long. The CDR3 loop reads CSVRTGALNTEAFF. The CDR3 region has the DNA TGCAGCGTTCGGACAGGTGCACTGAACACTGAAGCTTTCTTT. Together with reference TRBV29-1 and TRBJ1-1, the CDR3 gives the full variable domain: SAVISQKPSRDICQRGTSLTIQCQVDSQVTMMFWYRQQPGQSLTLIATANQGSEATYESGFVIDKFPISRPNLTFSTLTVSNMSPEDSSIYLCSVRTGALNTEAFFGQGTRLTVV.

This clone was counted between two and nine times. As DNA, the CDR3 is TGTGCCTGGAGTTTTACAGTGAACACTGAAGCTTTCTTT. Its protein product is CAWSFTVNTEAFF. J is TRBJ1-1 and V is TRBV30; D unresolved. The CDR3 extends over 13 amino acids. Trimming took off 2 bases at V and 0 bases at J, with 7 bases between the two ends. CDR1 and CDR2 (germline): GTSNPN, SVGIG (reference sequence).

This clone was counted a few times. This chain joins TRBV7-2 and TRBJ2-4; the D is unclear. Germline V lookup: CDR1 SGHTA, CDR2 FQGNSA. The V gene lost 0 bases and the J gene lost 3 bases, with 18 bases spanning the gap. CDR3 length: 18 amino acids. The CDR3: CASSLAVNSPALKNIQYF. The CDR3, as DNA: TGTGCCAGCAGCTTAGCTGTTAATAGCCCGGCCCTCAAAAACATTCAGTACTTC.

This chain uses TRBV24-1 with TRBJ2-1; tentatively, D is TRBD1 (7 bases). CDR1 is KGHDR and CDR2 is SFDVKD in the germline V gene. The CDR3 is 14 amino acids. V gave up 5 bases and J gave up 8 bases, with 15 bases separating them. The CDR3 protein is CATSVGGGRDEQFF. CDR3 bases: TGTGCCACCAGTGTTGGAGGGGGCCGGGATGAGCAGTTCTTC.

This chain uses TRBV29-1 with TRBJ1-4; D perhaps matches TRBD1 (5 bases). Germline CDR1 reads SQVTM; CDR2 reads ANQGSEA. Trimming shortened V by 6 bases and J by 0 bases, and 8 bases separated the two germline ends. CDR3 length: 13 amino acids. CDR3 loop: CSVGDATNEKLFF. The DNA of the CDR3 is TGCAGCGTGGGGGACGCAACTAATGAAAAACTGTTTTTT.

CDR3 nucleotides: TGTGCCAGCAGCCTCAGTAGGACAGGGGCCTACGAGCAGTACTTC. Translated: CASSLSRTGAYEQYF. This rearrangement joins TRBV7-8 to TRBJ2-7, with 9 bases identical to TRBD1. The CDR3 length is 15 residues. Trimming at V came to 5 bases and at J to 2 bases, leaving 7 bases not matched to a gene. Germline values: CDR1 SGHVS, CDR2 FQNEAQ.

This clone was detected only a few times. This sequence joins TRBV18 and TRBJ2-7; D remains unclear. The ends were cut back, 2 bases at V and 5 bases at J, with 10 bases in the middle. The CDR3 runs to 13 residues. Germline-derived CDR1 and CDR2 are KGHSH and LQKENI. The CDR3 spells CASSPSPGDEQYF. The CDR3 DNA follows: TGTGCCAGCTCACCATCGCCGGGTGACGAGCAGTACTTC.

The chain joins TRBV6-4 to TRBJ1-6; TRBD1 matches 10 bases. The CDR3 has 14 amino acids. Losses at the gene ends were 0 bases for V and 10 bases for J; bases not matched to a gene: 0. Germline CDR1 reads MRHNA; CDR2 reads SNTAGT. CDR3 DNA: TGTGCCAGCAGTGACTCGACAGGGGGCTCACCCCTCCACTTT. Its translation is CASSDSTGGSPLHF.

This clone showed up just once. V and J are TRBV5-5 and TRBJ2-2; D not certain. Germline CDR1 is SGHKS and CDR2 is YYEKEE (reference sequence). V lost 0 bases, J lost 4 bases, and 13 bases lay in between. The CDR3 length is 16 residues. The CDR3 DNA reads TGTGCCAGCAGCTTGGTTTCTAGGTTTCCCACCGGGGAGCTGTTTTTT. It encodes CASSLVSRFPTGELFF.

The V call is TRBV3-1 (or the pseudogene TRBV3-2), the J call TRBJ1-5; D is ambiguous. Germline CDR1 is LGHDT and CDR2 is YNNKEL (reference sequence). Deletions cut 0 bases from V and 1 base from J, with 10 bases between. The CDR3 contains 16 residues. The CDR3 here is CASSQDPRVSNQPQHF. The CDR3 DNA is TGTGCCAGCAGCCAAGATCCTAGGGTAAGCAATCAGCCCCAGCATTTT.

The rearrangement joins TRBV7-9 to TRBJ1-2, with D tentatively TRBD1 (6 bases). V lost 6 bases and J 5 bases, leaving 16 bases between the germline ends. The CDR3 is 14 residues long. Germline loops: CDR1 SEHNR, CDR2 FQNEAQ (reference sequence). CDR3 bases: TGTGCCAGCAGTCATGTGGGGGCCGGGTATGGCTACACCTTC. This sequence encodes CASSHVGAGYGYTF.

The V gene is TRBV28, the J gene TRBJ2-3, with D tentatively TRBD1 (6 bases). Germline V gives CDR1 MDHEN, CDR2 SYDVKM. The CDR3 consists of 15 residues. V dropped 8 bases and J dropped 2 bases, with 17 bases sitting between them. CDR3 region: CASSHGGGYTDTQYF. CDR3 bases: TGTGCCAGCTCCCATGGTGGGGGCTACACAGATACGCAGTATTTT.